This T cell receptor (beta chain) is from a study of control samples from healthy donors and cancer patients. After removal of 1 base from V and 1 base from J, the junction contained 8 bases not matched to a gene. The CDR3 length is 17 residues. Germline V gene data show CDR1 as SEHNR and CDR2 as FQNEAQ (reference sequence). Assay used: immunoSEQ multiplex PCR; TCRdb lists only in-frame clones, some missing. Altogether 100,000 to 150,000 clones are present, about 87% being singletons, with the ten largest covering around 3%. V is TRBV7-9 and J is TRBJ2-3; 7 bases align to TRBD2. Sequencing used blood. The origin of this receptor is a man in his 60s in good health. The CDR3 loop is CASSLVGDREGTDTQYF. DNA for the CDR3: TGTGCCAGCAGCTTAGTAGGTGATCGGGAGGGCACAGATACGCAGTATTTT.